The 21 T cell receptor beta chains listed next were all sequenced from one sample in a study of blood T cells in healthy people across ages (dated by TCRdb to 2015 to 2017). Receptors were amplified or captured by 5' RACE. Instrument used: Illumina HiSeq 2500. The second PCR ran for roughly 7 to 12 cycles and used a J-beta primer mix along with a sample-barcoded 5' primer. TCRdb reprocessed the public reads (quality trimming at Q25 with fastp, clone calling with MiXCR) and kept in-frame beta chains. Each CDR3 protein gets just one entry, which takes the most common genes and DNA from the rows behind it. This sample has about 680,000 distinct CDR3 sequences in its table, and around half of those were observed once. The ten largest account for around a third of the sample. The sample consisted of blood. These receptors came from a woman in her sixties in good health.

The V call is TRBV7-2, the J call TRBJ2-7; 9 bases map to TRBD1. Germline values: CDR1 SGHTA, CDR2 FQGNSA. This CDR3 is 15 amino acids long. V gave up 3 bases and J gave up 5 bases; unmatched junction bases: 8. In DNA form, the CDR3 reads TGTGCCAGCAGCTTCTCCGGGACAGGGTACAACGAGCAGTACTTC. Protein product: CASSFSGTGYNEQYF.

The table lists this clonotype with a few counts. The rearrangement joins TRBV14 to TRBJ2-1, with 7 nucleotides matching TRBD1. The CDR3 spans 14 residues. The V and J ends lost 4 bases and 6 bases, in that order; junction bases with no gene match: 6. Per germline, CDR1 SGHDN and CDR2 FVKESK. The CDR3, as DNA: TGTGCCAGCAGCCTAATCCCAGGGGGCAATGAGCAGTTCTTC. Translation gives CASSLIPGGNEQFF.

This clonotype came up many times. The V and J genes are TRBV5-1 and TRBJ2-1; D is unresolved. Trimming shortened V by 1 base and J by 3 bases, and 5 bases separated the two germline ends. The CDR3 runs to 13 residues. Germline V lookup: CDR1 SGHRS, CDR2 YFSETQ. CDR3 region: CASSLRNYNEQFF. The CDR3 coding sequence is TGCGCCAGCAGCTTGCGGAACTACAATGAGCAGTTCTTC.

The V gene is TRBV2, the J gene TRBJ2-5; D not certain. Germline CDR1 and CDR2: SNHLY and FYNNEI. V lost 6 bases to trimming and J lost 4 bases, with 12 bases between them. The CDR3 has 13 residues. This chain's CDR3 is CASRTGRIETQYF. The CDR3 bases are TGTGCCAGCAGGACCGGGCGGATAGAGACCCAGTACTTC.

The V gene is TRBV30, the J gene TRBJ2-1; D is undetermined. Trimming removed 3 bases from V and 4 bases from J, with 13 bases in between. The CDR3 totals 14 residues. Per the germline V gene, CDR1 is GTSNPN and CDR2 is SVGIG (reference sequence). The DNA for the CDR3 is TGTGCCTGGAGCGAAGGATTAAGTTACAATGAGCAGTTCTTC. Protein sequence: CAWSEGLSYNEQFF.

CDR3 protein: CSARVGRETETQYF. The CDR3 DNA reads TGCAGTGCTAGAGTGGGCCGGGAAACAGAGACCCAGTACTTC. The rearrangement links TRBV20-1 to TRBJ2-5; D is possibly TRBD2 (5 bases). V lost 1 base to trimming and J lost 4 bases, with 13 bases between them. Germline CDR1 is DFQATT and CDR2 is SNEGSKA (reference sequence). The CDR3 runs to 14 residues.

The rearrangement links TRBV20-1 to TRBJ2-5, with no clear D. Germline loops: CDR1 DFQATT, CDR2 SNEGSKA (reference sequence). The CDR3 contains 11 residues. Trimming took 6 bases from V and 6 from J, leaving 11 bases between them. The CDR3 sequence is CSAHTRQTQYF. The CDR3 region has the DNA TGCAGTGCACATACACGACAGACCCAGTACTTC.

Of note for this clonotype: This may arise from a read error, as a much more abundant clone is one base away. The gene calls are TRBV7-2 and TRBJ2-7; D uncertain. There are 12 residues in the CDR3. The germline V gene encodes CDR1 SGHTA and CDR2 FQGNSA. The CDR3 protein is CAGRSIANEQYF. The CDR3 DNA sequence: TGTGCCGGCAGATCGATCGCCAACGAGCAGTACTTC.

The rearrangement uses TRBV12-3 or TRBV12-4 and TRBJ1-6; no firm D call. Trimming removed 8 bases at V and 8 bases at J, with 10 bases between. The CDR3 extends over 12 amino acids. CDR3 bases: TGTGCCAGCGGGTGGACGGATTCACCCCTCCACTTT. Translating gives CASGWTDSPLHF.

There are many counts of this clonotype. V is TRBV20-1 and J is TRBJ2-7, with 13 bases lining up with TRBD2. This CDR3 has 13 amino acids. V trimming: 5 bases; J trimming: 3 bases; junction bases outside the gene matches: 1. Germline lookup yields CDR1 DFQATT and CDR2 SNEGSKA (reference sequence). Written as DNA, the CDR3 is TGCAGTGCTGGACTAGCGGGAGTCTACGAGCAGTACTTC. It is translated as CSAGLAGVYEQYF.

This clonotype was found a few times. The chain employs TRBV7-3 and TRBJ2-1, with TRBD2 identical over 8 bases. CDR1 is SGHTA, CDR2 FQGTGA, per germline. The CDR3 consists of 15 residues. Unmatched junction bases numbered 3, after V lost 0 bases and J lost 5 bases. The DNA for the CDR3 is TGTGCCAGCAGCTTAACCGGACTAGCCCACAATGAGCAGTTCTTC. This sequence encodes CASSLTGLAHNEQFF.

This clonotype was seen more than once but under ten times. This chain connects TRBV4-2 to TRBJ2-3; perhaps TRBD2 as D (7 bases). With 6 bases removed from V and 0 bases from J, the gap between germline ends came to 22 bases. Germline-derived CDR1 and CDR2 are LGHNA and YNFKEQ. The CDR3 contains 18 residues. CDR3 sequence: CASSPRSGGSTSTDTQYF. The CDR3 DNA reads TGTGCCAGCAGTCCCCGATCGGGGGGCTCCACTAGCACAGATACGCAGTATTTT.

This chain links TRBV6-2 or TRBV6-3 with TRBJ2-7, with a weak D call TRBD1 (5 bases). Germline CDR1 reads MNHEY; CDR2 reads SVGEGT. The V and J ends lost 6 bases and 6 bases respectively, with 24 bases between them. The CDR3 runs to 16 residues. The CDR3 nucleotides are TGTGCCAGCAGCAGACCTGCAACAGGTCGAATGGGCGAGCAGTACTTC. This sequence encodes CASSRPATGRMGEQYF.

This clonotype was counted between two and nine times. The V and J genes are TRBV4-1 and TRBJ2-3; possible D gene TRBD2, 6 bases. The germline V gene has CDR1 MGHRA and CDR2 YSYEKL. The CDR3 totals 15 residues. The V and J ends lost 4 bases and 0 bases respectively, with 11 bases between them. The CDR3 DNA reads as TGCGCCAGCAGCCCTACGACTAGAAGCACAGATACGCAGTATTTT. This encodes CASSPTTRSTDTQYF.

This chain links TRBV30 with TRBJ2-7; D is uncertain. In germline, CDR1 is GTSNPN, CDR2 SVGIG (reference sequence). The CDR3 covers 13 residues. The V and J ends lost 0 bases and 1 base respectively, with 7 bases between them. This CDR3 reads CAWSVPQSYEQYF. CDR3 sequence (DNA): TGTGCCTGGAGTGTACCCCAATCCTACGAGCAGTACTTC.

The DNA of the CDR3 is TGCAGTGCAAGGAGGGGAGAAGGGCCCTACGAGCAGTACTTC. Residues: CSARRGEGPYEQYF. The chain links TRBV20-1 to TRBJ2-7; a possible D gene is TRBD2 (6 bases). Trimming removed 6 bases from V and 2 bases from J, with 17 bases in between. This CDR3 has 14 amino acids. Germline V gene data show CDR1 as DFQATT and CDR2 as SNEGSKA (reference sequence).

This clonotype was counted once. CDR3 DNA: TGTGCCGGCAACGACGGAGGGCAGGGCCACAATGAGCAGTTCTTC. Residues: CAGNDGGQGHNEQFF. This chain links TRBV7-9 with TRBJ2-1; a weak D match, TRBD2 (6 bases). The CDR3 sequence is 15 residues long. Germline lookup yields CDR1 SEHNR and CDR2 FQNEAQ (reference sequence). V gave up 11 bases and J gave up 5 bases, with 22 bases separating them.

The CDR3 bases are TGTGCCAGTACCCCCACTGCTAGCGGTGGTTACGAGCAGTACTTC. It is translated as CASTPTASGGYEQYF. The chain combines TRBV19 with TRBJ2-5; TRBD2 matches 7 bases. The J call may be faulty, since TRBJ2-7 better matches the DNA end. This CDR3 has 15 residues. Germline loops: CDR1 LNHDA, CDR2 SQIVND (reference sequence).

Points on this clonotype: The junction shows a germline mismatch at one end, possibly a read error. J is TRBJ2-7 and V is TRBV4-2, with D maybe TRBD1 (5 bases). The length of the CDR3 is 15 residues. CDR1 and CDR2 (germline): LGHNA, YNFKEQ. The CDR3 coding sequence is TGTGCCAGCAGCCCCGAAGGGGATGCATCCTACGGGCAGTACTTC. Its protein product is CASSPEGDASYGQYF.

This clonotype turned up a few times. The chain joins TRBV7-2 to TRBJ2-7; D possibly corresponds to TRBD1 (5 bases). V shed 5 bases and J shed 2 bases, with 16 bases lying between them. Germline V gives CDR1 SGHTA, CDR2 FQGNSA. CDR3 length: 15 residues. The CDR3 DNA sequence: TGTGCCAGCAGCCCTGACCGACAGAAAGCCTACGAGCAGTACTTC. Residues: CASSPDRQKAYEQYF.

This clonotype appeared many times. The genes are TRBV7-9 and TRBJ2-3, with D perhaps matching TRBD2 (6 bases). The V gene lost 3 bases and the J gene lost 2 bases, with 15 bases spanning the gap. This CDR3 comprises 16 residues. Germline loops: CDR1 SEHNR, CDR2 FQNEAQ (reference sequence). The CDR3 loop is CASSFGAGRNTDTQYF. DNA for the CDR3: TGTGCCAGCAGCTTTGGGGCGGGACGGAACACAGATACGCAGTATTTT.